This T cell receptor beta chain was observed in a study of response to subunit inactivated influenza vaccine. V gave up 2 bases and J gave up 6 bases; unmatched junction bases: 5. The CDR3 has 14 amino acids. Germline assignment: CDR1 SNHLY and CDR2 FYNNEI. This clonotype was found a few times. TCRdb used MiXCR to reprocess the RT-PCR reads, holding one entry per CDR3 protein. The sample has roughly 500,000 distinct CDR3 sequences, about 15% seen once. This specimen consisted of CD4+ T cells sorted from PBMCs, obtained 23 to 25 months after vaccination. The rearrangement links TRBV2 to TRBJ1-2; 8 bases align to TRBD1. This TCR was recovered from a man between 50 and 69 years old who received an inactivated influenza vaccine. The CDR3 is CASSEQGAGDGYTF. The CDR3 DNA reads TGTGCCAGCAGTGAACAGGGGGCAGGGGATGGCTACACCTTC.